The 3 T cell receptor beta chains below all came from one sample that was sequenced in a study of blood T cell repertoires in COVID-19. This table comes from immunoSEQ multiplex PCR, and its TCRdb copy is limited to in-frame clones, with some not included. The sample includes roughly 230,000 clones, about 85% of them seen just once. The sample was PBMCs or T cells enriched from blood (not recorded which). These receptors came from a woman between 45 and 60 years old who had been exposed to COVID-19.

In this sample, this clone turned up a few times. The chain carries TRBV5-4 and TRBJ1-1; tentatively, D is TRBD1 (6 bases). V was clipped by 5 bases and J by 3 bases, with 17 bases between them. The CDR3 extends over 15 amino acids. Germline V gene data show CDR1 as SGHNT and CDR2 as YYREEE (reference sequence). The CDR3 loop reads CASRLGRGIDTEAFF. The CDR3 DNA reads as TGTGCCAGCAGACTCGGGAGGGGGATTGACACTGAAGCTTTCTTT.

This clone was recorded only once. This chain uses TRBV29-1 with TRBJ1-3; 7 nucleotides align to TRBD1. Unmatched junction bases numbered 7, after V lost 7 bases and J lost 4 bases. Germline V lookup: CDR1 SQVTM, CDR2 ANQGSEA. The CDR3 runs to 13 residues. CDR3 in DNA: TGCAGCGCCGAGGGACAGTTCGGAAACACCATATATTTT. This codes for CSAEGQFGNTIYF.

This chain connects TRBV10-3 to TRBJ1-2; weak D call: TRBD1 (5 bases). Trimming shortened V by 5 bases and J by 7 bases, and 11 bases separated the two germline ends. The CDR3 spans 12 residues. CDR1 and CDR2 (germline): ENHRY, SYGVKD. CDR3 sequence (DNA): TGTGCCATCAGTCCGGGGGGGTTTGGCTACACCTTC. Amino acids: CAISPGGFGYTF.